These T cell receptor beta chains were read from a single sample in a study of blood T cell repertoires in COVID-19. Method: immunoSEQ multiplex PCR; TCRdb's copy keeps in-frame clones and lacks some. The profile covers over 100,000 clones, with roughly nine tenths appearing a single time and approximately 5% taken by the ten largest. Specimen: peripheral blood. The receptors originated from a woman between 45 and 60 years old with COVID-19, enrolled during active disease. Each CDR3 is given with its conserved first and last residue. D genes are given only for firm matches. A row's size may be missing; if present it is once, few, many or a size class.

j_call clone_size d_call v_call cdr3_aa cdr3_nt
TRBJ2-7 NA NA TRBV2 CASSGTAGYEQYF TGTGCCAGCAGTGGGACAGCCGGTTACGAGCAGTACTTC
TRBJ1-4 NA NA TRBV2 CASSEALLMGSRKLFF TGTGCCAGCAGTGAAGCGCTTCTGATGGGGAGTCGGAAACTGTTTTTT
TRBJ2-1 once NA TRBV2 CASSKKGARPGDNEQFF TGTGCCAGCAGTAAAAAAGGAGCCCGACCCGGAGACAATGAGCAGTTCTTC
TRBJ2-2 NA NA TRBV9 CASSVPREITNTGELFF TGTGCCAGCAGCGTCCCAAGAGAGATCACGAACACCGGGGAGCTGTTTTTT
TRBJ1-2 NA NA TRBV6-4 CASSPGNLNYGYTF TGTGCCAGCAGCCCCGGGAACCTTAACTATGGCTACACCTTC
TRBJ2-7 once NA TRBV3-1/TRBV3-2 CASSHNTGSSYEQYF TGTGCCAGCAGCCACAATACAGGGAGCTCCTACGAGCAGTACTTC
TRBJ2-5 once NA TRBV5-4 CASSPGDGDPQETQYF TGTGCCAGCAGCCCGGGGGACGGAGACCCCCAAGAGACCCAGTACTTC
TRBJ1-6 few NA TRBV3-1/TRBV3-2 CASSWSSYNSPLHF TGTGCCAGCAGCTGGAGCTCCTATAATTCACCCCTCCACTTT
TRBJ2-5 NA NA TRBV7-2 CASSTTRTGEKETQYF TGTGCCAGCAGCACGACTCGGACGGGGGAAAAGGAGACCCAGTACTTC
TRBJ2-7 NA NA TRBV11-3 CASSPLFPADSCPYEQYF TGTGCCAGCAGCCCCCTATTCCCCGCGGACAGTTGCCCCTACGAGCAGTACTTC
TRBJ2-1 NA NA TRBV3-1/TRBV3-2 CASSLEPRSGGRKFF TGTGCCAGCAGCCTAGAACCGAGAAGCGGAGGTCGGAAGTTCTTC